A selection of T cell receptor beta chains follows, all from one sample in a study of blood T cell repertoires in COVID-19. Produced via immunoSEQ multiplex PCR; TCRdb's table is partial and in-frame only. The sample yields 150,000 to 200,000 clones, 90% to 95% seen once. The material sequenced was peripheral blood. These receptors were taken from a man aged 50 to 59 with acute or convalescent COVID-19. The CDR3 runs from the conserved cysteine through the conserved F or W. D genes are given only for firm matches. A clone size is listed for some rows: how often the clone was seen (once, few, many), or a class if it is expanded.

>.|TRBV2|.|TRBJ2-1
CAIRSSYNEQFF
TGTGCCATCCGTAGCTCCTACAATGAGCAGTTCTTC
>.|TRBV9|.|TRBJ2-1
CASSDNDRRPSYNEQFF
TGTGCCAGCAGCGACAACGACAGGAGGCCGTCCTACAATGAGCAGTTCTTC
>.|TRBV28|.|TRBJ2-7
CASTGGYEQYF
TGTGCCAGCACCGGCGGGTACGAGCAGTACTTC
>.|TRBV11-2|.|TRBJ2-1
CASSLAGPNNEQFF
TGTGCCAGCAGCTTAGCAGGGCCAAACAATGAGCAGTTCTTC
>.|TRBV3-1/TRBV3-2|.|TRBJ2-1
CASSPRGGNSYNEQFF
TGTGCCAGCAGTCCCAGGGGCGGTAACTCCTACAATGAGCAGTTCTTC
>.|TRBV4-1|.|TRBJ1-1
CASSQEREDTEAFF
TGCGCCAGCAGCCAAGAAAGGGAGGACACTGAAGCTTTCTTT
>.|TRBV5-5|.|TRBJ2-2
CASSLDGDRANTGELFF
TGTGCCAGCAGCTTGGACGGGGATAGGGCGAACACCGGGGAGCTGTTTTTT
>.|TRBV28|TRBD2|TRBJ2-7
CASRRLAGVEEQYF
TGTGCCAGCCGACGACTAGCGGGAGTGGAGGAGCAGTACTTC
>few|TRBV28|TRBD2|TRBJ2-1
CASSHKPVRAGELYNEQFF
TGTGCCAGCAGCCATAAACCAGTGAGGGCGGGAGAACTCTACAATGAGCAGTTCTTC
>.|TRBV18|.|TRBJ1-5
CASSPGSGQPQHF
TGTGCCAGCTCGCCGGGGTCGGGTCAGCCCCAGCATTTT
>.|TRBV7-8|.|TRBJ2-7
CASSFLAAYEQYF
TGTGCCAGCAGCTTTTTGGCCGCCTACGAGCAGTACTTC
>.|TRBV28|TRBD1|TRBJ2-7
CASRETGQGNSYEQYF
TGTGCCAGTCGGGAAACAGGACAGGGCAATTCCTACGAGCAGTACTTC
>once|TRBV15|.|TRBJ2-7
CATSSGIGGSYEQYF
TGTGCCACCAGCAGCGGGATAGGAGGCTCCTACGAGCAGTACTTC
>.|TRBV6-2/TRBV6-3|.|TRBJ1-3
CASSYSIGSGNTIYF
TGTGCCAGCAGTTACTCGATCGGCTCTGGAAACACCATATATTTT